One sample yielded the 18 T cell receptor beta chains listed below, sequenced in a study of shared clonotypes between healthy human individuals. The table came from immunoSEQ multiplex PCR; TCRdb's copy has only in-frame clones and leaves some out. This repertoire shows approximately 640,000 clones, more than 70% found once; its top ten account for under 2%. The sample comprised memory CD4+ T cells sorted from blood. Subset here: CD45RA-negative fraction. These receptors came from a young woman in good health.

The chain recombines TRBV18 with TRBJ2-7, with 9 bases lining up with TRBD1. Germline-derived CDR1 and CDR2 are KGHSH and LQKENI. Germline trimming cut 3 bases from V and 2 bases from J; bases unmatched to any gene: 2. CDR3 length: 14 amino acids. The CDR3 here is CASSPRDRAYEQYF. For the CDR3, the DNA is TGTGCCAGCTCACCGCGGGACAGGGCCTACGAGCAGTACTTC.

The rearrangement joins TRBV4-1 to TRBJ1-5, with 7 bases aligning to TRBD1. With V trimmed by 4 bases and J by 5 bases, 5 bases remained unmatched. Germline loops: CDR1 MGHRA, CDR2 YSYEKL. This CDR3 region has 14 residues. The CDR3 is CASSLGTEYQPQHF. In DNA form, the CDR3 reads TGCGCCAGCAGCCTTGGGACAGAGTATCAGCCCCAGCATTTT.

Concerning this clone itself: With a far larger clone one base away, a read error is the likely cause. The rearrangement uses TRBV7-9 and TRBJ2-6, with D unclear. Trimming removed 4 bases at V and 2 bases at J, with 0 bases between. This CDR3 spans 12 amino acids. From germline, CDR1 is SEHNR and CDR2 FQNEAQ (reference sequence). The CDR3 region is CASSSGANVLTF. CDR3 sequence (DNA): TGTGCCAGCAGCTCTGGGGCCAACGTCCTGACTTTC.

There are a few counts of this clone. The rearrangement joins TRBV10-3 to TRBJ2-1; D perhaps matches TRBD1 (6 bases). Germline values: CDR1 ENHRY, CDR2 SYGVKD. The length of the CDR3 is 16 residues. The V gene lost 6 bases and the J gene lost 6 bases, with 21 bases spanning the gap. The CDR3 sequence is CAISPTGSIQGNEQFF. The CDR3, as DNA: TGTGCCATCAGCCCGACTGGAAGCATACAGGGCAATGAGCAGTTCTTC.

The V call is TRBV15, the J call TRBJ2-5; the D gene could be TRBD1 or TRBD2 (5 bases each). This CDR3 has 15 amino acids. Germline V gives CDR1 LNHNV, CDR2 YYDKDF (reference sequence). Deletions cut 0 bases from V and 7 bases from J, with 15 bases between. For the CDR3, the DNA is TGTGCCACCAGCAGAGATCTCGGGACCTTGGGGACCCAGTACTTC. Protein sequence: CATSRDLGTLGTQYF.

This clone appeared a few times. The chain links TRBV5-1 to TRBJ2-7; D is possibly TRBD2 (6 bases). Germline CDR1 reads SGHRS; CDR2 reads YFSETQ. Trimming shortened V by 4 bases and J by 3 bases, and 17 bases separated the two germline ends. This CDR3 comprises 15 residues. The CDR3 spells CASSDRTGGYYEQYF. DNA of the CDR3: TGCGCCAGCAGCGATCGGACTGGGGGGTACTACGAGCAGTACTTC.

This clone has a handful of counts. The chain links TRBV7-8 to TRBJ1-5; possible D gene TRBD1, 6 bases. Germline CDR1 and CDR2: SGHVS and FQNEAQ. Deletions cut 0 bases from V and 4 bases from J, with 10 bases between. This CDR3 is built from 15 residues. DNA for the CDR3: TGTGCCAGCAGCTTAGCCCTAGGGGGAAATCAGCCCCAGCATTTT. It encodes CASSLALGGNQPQHF.

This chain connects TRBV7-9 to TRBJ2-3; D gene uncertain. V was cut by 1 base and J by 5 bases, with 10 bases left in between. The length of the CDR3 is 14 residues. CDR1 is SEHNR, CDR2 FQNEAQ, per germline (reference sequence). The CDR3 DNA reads TGTGCCAGCAGCTTAGATGTGAGAGTAGATACGCAGTATTTT. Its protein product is CASSLDVRVDTQYF.

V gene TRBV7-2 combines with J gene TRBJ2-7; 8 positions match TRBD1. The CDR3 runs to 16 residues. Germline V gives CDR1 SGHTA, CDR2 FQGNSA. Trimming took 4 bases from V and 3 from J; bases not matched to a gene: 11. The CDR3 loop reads CASSWPFAGGLYEQYF. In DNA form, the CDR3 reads TGTGCCAGCAGCTGGCCATTCGCAGGGGGCCTCTACGAGCAGTACTTC.

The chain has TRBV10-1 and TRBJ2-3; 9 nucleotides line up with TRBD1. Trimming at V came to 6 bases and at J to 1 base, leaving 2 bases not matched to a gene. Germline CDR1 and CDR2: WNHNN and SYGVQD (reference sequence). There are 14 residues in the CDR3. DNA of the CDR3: TGCGCCAGCAGCCGGACAGGGGGCACAGATACGCAGTATTTT. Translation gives CASSRTGGTDTQYF.

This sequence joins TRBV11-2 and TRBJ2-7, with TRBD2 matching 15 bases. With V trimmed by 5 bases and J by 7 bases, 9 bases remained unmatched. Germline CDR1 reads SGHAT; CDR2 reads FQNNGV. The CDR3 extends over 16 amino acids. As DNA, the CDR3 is TGTGCCAGCAGCAAGGGGACTAGCGGGGGGCAGGGAGAGCAGTACTTC. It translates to CASSKGTSGGQGEQYF.

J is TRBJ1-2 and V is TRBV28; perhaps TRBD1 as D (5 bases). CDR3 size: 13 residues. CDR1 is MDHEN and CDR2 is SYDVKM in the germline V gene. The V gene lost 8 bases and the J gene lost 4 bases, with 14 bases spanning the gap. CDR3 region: CASSPGHVYGYTF. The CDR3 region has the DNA TGTGCCAGCTCCCCGGGGCATGTCTATGGCTACACCTTC.

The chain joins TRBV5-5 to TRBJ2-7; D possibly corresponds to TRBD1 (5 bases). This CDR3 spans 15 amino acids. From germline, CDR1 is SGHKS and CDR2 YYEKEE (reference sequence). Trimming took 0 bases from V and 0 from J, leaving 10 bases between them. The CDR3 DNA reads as TGTGCCAGCAGCTTGGGCTCAGGGCCCTCCTACGAGCAGTACTTC. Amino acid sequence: CASSLGSGPSYEQYF.

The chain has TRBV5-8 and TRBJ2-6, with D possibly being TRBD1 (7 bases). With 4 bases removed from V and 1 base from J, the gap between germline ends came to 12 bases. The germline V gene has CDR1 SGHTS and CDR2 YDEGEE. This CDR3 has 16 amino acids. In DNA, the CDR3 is TGTGCCAGCAGCGCAGGGGGGTGGTCTGGGGCCAACGTCCTGACTTTC. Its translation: CASSAGGWSGANVLTF.

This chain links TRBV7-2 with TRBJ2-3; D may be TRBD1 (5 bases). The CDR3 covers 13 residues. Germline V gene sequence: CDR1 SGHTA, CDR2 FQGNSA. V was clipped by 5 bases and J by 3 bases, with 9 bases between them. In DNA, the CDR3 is TGTGCCAGCAGCGTCCCAGGGACAGATACGCAGTATTTT. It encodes CASSVPGTDTQYF.

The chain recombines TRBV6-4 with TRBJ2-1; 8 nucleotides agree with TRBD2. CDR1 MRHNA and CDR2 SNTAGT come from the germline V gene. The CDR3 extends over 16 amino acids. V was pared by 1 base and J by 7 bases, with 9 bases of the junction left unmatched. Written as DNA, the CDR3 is TGTGCCAGCAGTGACTTTGCGAGCGGGGGTGGGAATGAGCAGTTCTTC. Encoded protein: CASSDFASGGGNEQFF.

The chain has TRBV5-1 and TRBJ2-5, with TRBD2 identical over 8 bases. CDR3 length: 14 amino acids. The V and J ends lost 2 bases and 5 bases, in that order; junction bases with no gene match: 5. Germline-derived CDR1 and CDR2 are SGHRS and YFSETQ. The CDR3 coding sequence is TGCGCCAGCAGCTTCGGACTAGCCAGCGAGACCCAGTACTTC. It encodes CASSFGLASETQYF.

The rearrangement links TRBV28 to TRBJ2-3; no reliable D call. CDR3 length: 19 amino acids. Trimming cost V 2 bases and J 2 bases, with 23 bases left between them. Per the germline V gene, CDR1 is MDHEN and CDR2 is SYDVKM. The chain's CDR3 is CASSLVITPIGNHTDTQYF. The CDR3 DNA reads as TGTGCCAGCAGTTTAGTGATTACACCTATAGGGAACCACACAGATACGCAGTATTTT.